The 28 T cell receptor beta chains listed next were all sequenced from one sample in a study of a mutant IDH1 vaccine in newly diagnosed glioma. This table comes from immunoSEQ multiplex PCR, and its TCRdb copy is limited to in-frame clones, with some not included. The sample holds roughly 70,000 clones, over 70% seen once. The time point here: baseline, week 1 (first vaccination visit). This sample's treatment: pre-vaccination baseline after standard-of-care therapy. Sequenced material: peripheral blood mononuclear cells (PBMCs), taken from a glioma patient treated with radiotherapy, temozolomide or both. The receptors here all came from a woman aged 18-29 years with glioma. Some clones in this sample may be carry-over from other donors' samples.

The chain employs TRBV6-5 and TRBJ2-2, with D perhaps being TRBD1 or TRBD2 (5 bases each). Germline-derived CDR1 and CDR2 are MNHEY and SVGAGI. V was clipped by 5 bases and J by 3 bases, with 13 bases between them. The CDR3 length is 15 residues. CDR3: CASSGDQRHTGELFF. DNA of the CDR3: TGTGCCAGCAGTGGGGACCAGCGACACACCGGGGAGCTGTTTTTT.

V gene TRBV7-8 combines with J gene TRBJ1-4; D might be TRBD1 (5 bases). The germline gives CDR1 SGHVS, CDR2 FQNEAQ. The CDR3 extends over 14 amino acids. Trimming left V 4 bases short and J 3 bases short, with 9 bases between. The DNA of the CDR3 is TGTGCCAGCAGCTCCGGGGGGGCTAATGAAAAACTGTTTTTT. Translated: CASSSGGANEKLFF. The entire variable domain, with the rest obtained from reference TRBV7-8 and TRBJ1-4, is as follows: GAGVSQSPRYKVAKRGQDVALRCDPISGHVSLFWYQQALGQGPEFLTYFQNEAQLDKSGLPSDRFFAERPEGSVSTLKIQRTQQEDSAVYLCASSSGGANEKLFFGSGTQLSVL.

About this clone itself: Relative to the germline gene, one junction end is altered; a read error may explain this. V usage is TRBV28 and J usage is TRBJ1-5; no clear D gene. The CDR3 runs 16 residues. CDR1 is MDHEN, CDR2 SYDVKM, per germline. CDR3 sequence: CASSFPRILSNQPQHF. The CDR3 nucleotides read TGTGCCAGTAGTTTCCCCCGGATCCTGAGCAATCAGCCCCAGCATTTT.

The chain carries TRBV10-3 and TRBJ2-2; 7 positions agree with TRBD2. Germline CDR1 reads ENHRY; CDR2 reads SYGVKD. The ends lost 5 bases at V and 3 bases at J; junction bases unmatched: 6. The CDR3 extends over 15 amino acids. The CDR3 spells CAISSGTKYTGELFF. The CDR3, as DNA: TGTGCCATCAGTTCCGGGACTAAATACACCGGGGAGCTGTTTTTT.

The chain uses TRBV5-1 and TRBJ2-7, with D hard to call. Germline CDR1 is SGHRS and CDR2 is YFSETQ. There are 14 residues in the CDR3. V was shortened by 0 bases and J by 0 bases, with 7 bases between the two germline ends. The CDR3 loop reads CASSLGAFSYEQYF. CDR3 nucleotide sequence: TGCGCCAGCAGCTTGGGGGCCTTCTCCTACGAGCAGTACTTC.

In nucleotides, the CDR3 is TGTGCCAGCGGGGAGTTCTACGAGCAGTACTTC. Translated: CASGEFYEQYF. The rearrangement links TRBV25-1 to TRBJ2-7, with D tentatively TRBD2 (5 bases). The germline V gene encodes CDR1 MGHDK and CDR2 SYGVNS. Trimming removed 8 bases at V and 3 bases at J, with 8 bases between. There are 11 residues in the CDR3.

This clone appeared once. The chain carries TRBV5-1 and TRBJ2-2; 10 bases are shared with TRBD1. Germline V CDR1 and CDR2: SGHRS, YFSETQ. This CDR3 spans 15 amino acids. The V and J ends lost 3 bases and 6 bases, in that order; junction bases with no gene match: 5. In nucleotides, the CDR3 is TGCGCCAGCAGCTCAGACAGGGGGCTCGCCGGGGAGCTGTTTTTT. This sequence encodes CASSSDRGLAGELFF.

V gene TRBV19 combines with J gene TRBJ2-1, with 10 positions matching TRBD2. This CDR3 region has 13 residues. The germline V gene has CDR1 LNHDA and CDR2 SQIVND (reference sequence). J gave up 7 bases and V 7 bases, and 4 bases lay outside the gene matches. For the CDR3, the DNA is TGTGCCAGTAAGGAACTAGCGGGAAATGAGCAGTTCTTC. It specifies CASKELAGNEQFF.

The genes are TRBV5-4 and TRBJ2-2, with 9 bases lining up with TRBD1. The CDR3 has 15 residues. In germline, CDR1 is SGHNT, CDR2 YYREEE (reference sequence). Unmatched junction bases numbered 6, after V lost 4 bases and J lost 5 bases. In nucleotides, the CDR3 is TGTGCCAGCAGCCGGACAGGGGATTGGACCGGGGAGCTGTTTTTT. Translation: CASSRTGDWTGELFF.

J is TRBJ2-1 and V is TRBV14, with D tentatively TRBD1 (5 bases). Trimming took off 1 base at V and 3 bases at J, with 7 bases between the two ends. The CDR3 covers 14 residues. Per the germline V gene, CDR1 is SGHDN and CDR2 is FVKESK. The DNA for the CDR3 is TGTGCCAGCAGCCAAGGGGGCGGCTACAATGAGCAGTTCTTC. Protein: CASSQGGGYNEQFF.

The chain joins TRBV25-1 to TRBJ1-1; no clear D. The CDR3 is 17 amino acids. The V end lost 3 bases, the J end lost 6 bases, and 23 bases lay between the germline ends. CDR1 and CDR2 from the germline V gene are MGHDK and SYGVNS. CDR3 sequence (DNA): TGTGCCAGCAGTGATGCCGCCCCTTTCTCTGGTTTGCCTGAAGCTTTCTTT. Its translation is CASSDAAPFSGLPEAFF.

The chain joins TRBV13 to TRBJ1-2; D unresolved. This CDR3 comprises 15 residues. Trimming removed 5 bases from V and 3 bases from J, with 16 bases in between. CDR1 PRHDT and CDR2 FYEKMQ come from the germline V gene (reference sequence). CDR3 nucleotide sequence: TGTGCCAGCAGCACGCGAGAGGAGGCAGACTATGGCTACACCTTC. Its protein is CASSTREEADYGYTF.

This chain joins TRBV4-3 and TRBJ2-3, with 15 bases aligning to TRBD2. This CDR3 spans 16 amino acids. Per the germline V gene, CDR1 is LGHNA and CDR2 is YSLEER. V lost 1 base and J lost 8; bases outside the gene matches: 4. The DNA for the CDR3 is TGCGCCAGCAGCCAAGGGACTAGCGGGGGGGCCGGTACGCAGTATTTT. It specifies CASSQGTSGGAGTQYF.

The chain is built from TRBV7-2 and TRBJ1-2; 7 bases match TRBD1. This CDR3 has 16 residues. J gave up 0 bases and V 5 bases, and 9 bases lay outside the gene matches. Germline-derived CDR1 and CDR2 are SGHTA and FQGNSA. The CDR3 spells CASSRGQLLSNYGYTF. The CDR3 DNA follows: TGTGCCAGCAGCCGGGGACAGCTATTGTCTAACTATGGCTACACCTTC.

The sample holds a few counts of this clone. The chain combines TRBV2 with TRBJ1-5; 8 bases are shared with TRBD1. The germline V gene encodes CDR1 SNHLY and CDR2 FYNNEI. V dropped 6 bases and J dropped 2; count of bases not matched to a gene: 6. CDR3 length equals 15 residues. This CDR3 reads CASRGQAVRNQPQHF. The CDR3 region has the DNA TGTGCCAGCAGGGGACAGGCGGTACGCAATCAGCCCCAGCATTTT.

The chain links TRBV2 to TRBJ2-3; 8 bases are a match to TRBD2. The CDR3 is 15 residues long. Germline assignment: CDR1 SNHLY and CDR2 FYNNEI. Unmatched junction bases numbered 5, after V lost 4 bases and J lost 2 bases. The CDR3 bases are TGTGCCAGCAGTGGACAGCGGGGGCCCACAGATACGCAGTATTTT. It specifies CASSGQRGPTDTQYF.

Concerning this clone: Relative to the germline gene, one junction end is altered; a read error may explain this. The chain combines TRBV15 with TRBJ1-2, with 11 bases fitting TRBD1. Germline CDR1 reads LNHNV; CDR2 reads YYDKDF (reference sequence). The CDR3 is 15 amino acids. CDR3 DNA: TGTGCCACCACCAGAGGACAGGGGGCGTGGGATGGCTACACCTTC. This translates into CATTRGQGAWDGYTF.

This clone was observed a handful of times. This chain joins TRBV27 and TRBJ1-1, with no clear D. Germline loops: CDR1 MNHEY, CDR2 SMNVEV (reference sequence). The CDR3 is 13 amino acids. V dropped 2 bases and J dropped 1 base, with 5 bases sitting between them. Here the CDR3 reads CASSLVGNTEAFF. The CDR3 coding sequence is TGTGCCAGCAGTTTAGTTGGGAACACTGAAGCTTTCTTT.

The chain combines TRBV4-1 with TRBJ2-7; 9 nucleotides match TRBD1. The CDR3 covers 16 residues. Germline V lookup: CDR1 MGHRA, CDR2 YSYEKL. V dropped 4 bases and J dropped 3; count of bases not matched to a gene: 10. As DNA, the CDR3 is TGCGCCAGCAGCCGACAAGGGACAGGGTTAATCTACGAGCAGTACTTC. Its translation is CASSRQGTGLIYEQYF.

The chain combines TRBV7-8 with TRBJ2-3, with D tentatively TRBD1 (6 bases). V was clipped by 0 bases and J by 3 bases, with 13 bases between them. The length of the CDR3 is 16 residues. CDR1 SGHVS and CDR2 FQNEAQ come from the germline V gene. The DNA for the CDR3 is TGTGCCAGCAGCTTAGCCCCGACACAGGGAACAGATACGCAGTATTTT. This encodes CASSLAPTQGTDTQYF.

The V call is TRBV27, the J call TRBJ2-7; 10 nucleotides agree with TRBD1. V trimming: 0 bases; J trimming: 5 bases; junction bases outside the gene matches: 4. Germline V gene sequence: CDR1 MNHEY, CDR2 SMNVEV (reference sequence). CDR3 length equals 15 residues. The CDR3 DNA reads TGTGCCAGCAGTTTATCATGGGACAGGGGAAACGAGCAGTACTTC. Its protein is CASSLSWDRGNEQYF.

The genes are TRBV4-1 and TRBJ2-6; no clear D gene. Germline values: CDR1 MGHRA, CDR2 YSYEKL. CDR3 size: 15 residues. The ends were cut back, 0 bases at V and 1 base at J, with 4 bases in the middle. In nucleotides, the CDR3 is TGCGCCAGCAGCCAAGACGGATCTGGGGCCAACGTCCTGACTTTC. Translated, it gives CASSQDGSGANVLTF.

This clone appeared a few times. V usage is TRBV29-1 and J usage is TRBJ1-5; D is possibly TRBD1 (5 bases). The CDR3 extends over 15 amino acids. Germline lookup yields CDR1 SQVTM and CDR2 ANQGSEA. The DNA of the CDR3 is TGCATCGACTACTTCAGGGAAGATAGCAATCAGCCCCAGCATTTT. Protein product: CIDYFREDSNQPQHF.

The V gene is TRBV5-4, the J gene TRBJ2-7; maybe TRBD2 (5 bases). Germline values: CDR1 SGHNT, CDR2 YYREEE (reference sequence). The CDR3 runs to 14 residues. The V and J ends lost 0 bases and 3 bases respectively, with 10 bases between them. In DNA, the CDR3 is TGTGCCAGCAGCTTGGGGGGAGCCCTCTACGAGCAGTACTTC. Its protein product is CASSLGGALYEQYF.

This chain links TRBV5-4 with TRBJ1-1, with TRBD1 as a possible D gene (5 bases). Trimming pared 0 bases from V and 0 bases from J, leaving 6 bases between. The CDR3 loop spans 14 amino acids. Germline V lookup: CDR1 SGHNT, CDR2 YYREEE (reference sequence). The CDR3 sequence: CASSLVGVNTEAFF. The CDR3 DNA is TGTGCCAGCAGCTTGGTAGGGGTGAACACTGAAGCTTTCTTT.

This rearrangement joins TRBV11-3 to TRBJ2-7; 7 bases match TRBD2. The V segment lost 5 bases and the J segment 3 bases; nucleotides outside the gene matches: 10. CDR3 length: 15 residues. CDR1 and CDR2 (germline): SGHNT, YENEEA. CDR3 sequence (DNA): TGTGCCAGCAGCCCTCGGGGAGGGCAGAACTACGAGCAGTACTTC. This sequence encodes CASSPRGGQNYEQYF. Drawing the rest from reference TRBV11-3 and TRBJ2-7, the complete variable domain is EAGVVQSPRYKIIEKKQPVAFWCNPISGHNTLYWYLQNLGQGPELLIRYENEEAVDDSQLPKDRFSAERLKGVDSTLKIQPAELGDSAVYLCASSPRGGQNYEQYFGPGTRLTVT.

The CDR3 protein is CASSSYTEAFF. The CDR3 region has the DNA TGTGCCAGCAGCTCATACACTGAAGCTTTCTTT. The genes are TRBV5-4 and TRBJ1-1, with unresolved D. Germline CDR1 is SGHNT and CDR2 is YYREEE (reference sequence). The CDR3 loop spans 11 amino acids. Trimming shortened V by 3 bases and J by 3 bases, and 3 bases separated the two germline ends.

The gene calls are TRBV28 and TRBJ1-1; the D gene is possibly TRBD1 (5 bases). The germline V and J ends were trimmed by 10 bases and 6 bases, with 24 bases remaining between them. There are 15 residues in the CDR3. Germline loops: CDR1 MDHEN, CDR2 SYDVKM. CDR3 in amino acids: CATVLGGIRVAEAFF. The CDR3 DNA is TGTGCCACAGTTTTGGGGGGGATAAGGGTCGCTGAAGCTTTCTTT.